The rows below give T cell receptor beta chains drawn from one sample of a study of shared clonotypes between healthy human individuals. Some clones are missing from TCRdb's copy, which holds only in-frame ones; the method was immunoSEQ multiplex PCR. The table lists about 700,000 clones, 92% of them singletons. Sequenced input: naive CD8+ T cells sorted from blood. These TCRs come from a man younger than 45 in good health. CDR3s leave out the opening cysteine and the closing phenylalanine or tryptophan. Fields, in order: J gene, clone size, V gene, CDR3 protein. Clone size is not always given. Where it is, it says once, few, many or a class for expanded clones.

J: TRBJ2-7
size: NA
V: TRBV5-6
CDR3: ASSLWVAVSYEQY

J: TRBJ2-3
size: NA
V: TRBV27
CDR3: ASRPAGGMSDTQY

J: TRBJ2-7
size: NA
V: TRBV19
CDR3: ASSIGLAYEQY

J: TRBJ2-7
size: NA
V: TRBV10-2
CDR3: ASSPGLRPNEQY

J: TRBJ2-7
size: few
V: TRBV7-9
CDR3: ASSATGFVV

J: TRBJ2-7
size: NA
V: TRBV28
CDR3: ASSLRLAASYEQY

J: TRBJ2-1
size: NA
V: TRBV7-6
CDR3: ASSLRTGYNEQF

J: TRBJ2-2
size: NA
V: TRBV27
CDR3: ASSSRGRSGTGELF

J: TRBJ2-7
size: NA
V: TRBV7-9
CDR3: ASSPWTGDDEQY

J: TRBJ2-7
size: NA
V: TRBV25-1
CDR3: ASSDYPEQY

J: TRBJ1-5
size: NA
V: TRBV5-5
CDR3: ASSWGTGNQPQH

J: TRBJ2-1
size: NA
V: TRBV27
CDR3: ASSANALKEQF

J: TRBJ2-7
size: NA
V: TRBV29-1
CDR3: SVAQLRQASYEQY

J: TRBJ2-5
size: once
V: TRBV28
CDR3: ASRESETQY

J: TRBJ2-2
size: NA
V: TRBV4-2
CDR3: ASSQDTMGPNWELF

J: TRBJ2-3
size: NA
V: TRBV6-1
CDR3: ASSEIAGEYMHTQY

J: TRBJ2-5
size: NA
V: TRBV9
CDR3: ASSAHALGPRPGETQY

J: TRBJ2-2
size: NA
V: TRBV15
CDR3: ATSSSLGVDYTGELF

J: TRBJ2-3
size: NA
V: TRBV19
CDR3: ASSPGGDTQY

J: TRBJ1-1
size: NA
V: TRBV19
CDR3: ASSIPQEVPEAF

J: TRBJ1-4
size: NA
V: TRBV21-1
CDR3: ASRPEGEKLF

J: TRBJ2-1
size: NA
V: TRBV7-9
CDR3: ASSLRGGSYNEQF

J: TRBJ2-3
size: NA
V: TRBV15
CDR3: ATSRDRAGGTDTQY

J: TRBJ2-7
size: NA
V: TRBV7-8
CDR3: ASSFGSGYEQY

J: TRBJ2-2
size: NA
V: TRBV7-9
CDR3: ASSRDLTGELF

J: TRBJ2-1
size: NA
V: TRBV4-3
CDR3: ASSQDGGNSYNEQF

J: TRBJ2-1
size: NA
V: TRBV6-5
CDR3: AATGLAGNEQF

J: TRBJ2-2
size: NA
V: TRBV30
CDR3: AWGDTGELF

J: TRBJ2-1
size: NA
V: TRBV29-1
CDR3: SVSLAGGNNEQF

J: TRBJ2-3
size: NA
V: TRBV7-8
CDR3: ASSRTTDTQY

J: TRBJ1-2
size: once
V: TRBV6-5
CDR3: ASSRDRGLGGYT

J: TRBJ1-1
size: NA
V: TRBV2
CDR3: ASTIPTGVNTEAF

J: TRBJ2-4
size: NA
V: TRBV4-3
CDR3: ASSEALAVLAKNIQY

J: TRBJ2-7
size: NA
V: TRBV27
CDR3: ASSMGGSSYEQY

J: TRBJ2-1
size: NA
V: TRBV7-8
CDR3: ASSLEGSGLNNEQF

J: TRBJ2-3
size: NA
V: TRBV6-5
CDR3: ASNRGESPDTQY

J: TRBJ2-1
size: NA
V: TRBV4-1
CDR3: ASSQDIGSSYNEQF

J: TRBJ1-4
size: NA
V: TRBV4-1
CDR3: ASSAGQKSHEKLF

J: TRBJ2-3
size: NA
V: TRBV7-9
CDR3: ASSWTSGNSDTQY

J: TRBJ2-2
size: NA
V: TRBV10-2
CDR3: ASSEWTGKAGELF

J: TRBJ2-7
size: NA
V: TRBV29-1
CDR3: SVEGPTYEQY

J: TRBJ2-1
size: NA
V: TRBV11-2
CDR3: ASSKGTSSSNEQF

J: TRBJ1-4
size: NA
V: TRBV6-6
CDR3: ASSYSLGASNEKLF

J: TRBJ2-1
size: NA
V: TRBV2
CDR3: ASSAPLASSYNEQF

J: TRBJ2-1
size: NA
V: TRBV11-2
CDR3: ASRTTSTISGEWLDEQF

J: TRBJ2-7
size: NA
V: TRBV7-6
CDR3: ASSKGLLAAAYEQY

J: TRBJ2-1
size: NA
V: TRBV6-5
CDR3: ASSYGGPNEQF